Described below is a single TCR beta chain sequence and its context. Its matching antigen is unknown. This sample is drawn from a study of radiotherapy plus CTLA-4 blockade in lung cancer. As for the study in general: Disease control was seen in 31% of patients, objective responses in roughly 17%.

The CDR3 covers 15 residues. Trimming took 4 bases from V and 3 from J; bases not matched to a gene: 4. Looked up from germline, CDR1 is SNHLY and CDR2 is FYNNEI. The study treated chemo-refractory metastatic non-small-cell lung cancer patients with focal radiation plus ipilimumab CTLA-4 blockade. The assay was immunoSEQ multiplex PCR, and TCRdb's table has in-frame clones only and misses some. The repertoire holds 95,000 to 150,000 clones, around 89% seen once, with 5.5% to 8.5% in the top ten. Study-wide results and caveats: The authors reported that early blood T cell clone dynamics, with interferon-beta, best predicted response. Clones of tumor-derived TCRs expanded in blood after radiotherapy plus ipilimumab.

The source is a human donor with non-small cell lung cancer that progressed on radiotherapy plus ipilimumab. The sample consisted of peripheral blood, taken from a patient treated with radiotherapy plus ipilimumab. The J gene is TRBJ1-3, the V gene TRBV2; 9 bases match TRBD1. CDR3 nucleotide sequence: TGTGCCAGCAGTGCGGGACAGGGCTATGGAAACACCATATATTTT. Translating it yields CASSAGQGYGNTIYF. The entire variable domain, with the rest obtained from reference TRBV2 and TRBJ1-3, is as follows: EPEVTQTPSHQVTQMGQEVILRCVPISNHLYFYWYRQILGQKVEFLVSFYNNEISEKSEIFDDQFSVERPDGSNFTLKIRSTKLEDSAMYFCASSAGQGYGNTIYFGEGSWLTVV.